This TCR beta chain was found in a study of tumor-infiltrating lymphocytes in primary liver carcinoma. Study-level points and caveats: Tumor-adjacent and tumor-blood pairs displayed less overlap than did pairs of tumor regions. Relative to blood, tumors carried a significantly larger fraction of the repertoire in their top 250 clones (p = 0.039).

The study extracted blood RNA from unsorted whole blood and also extracted germline DNA. This clonotype turned up a few times. Its cognate antigen is unknown. A constant-region primer served to make TCR beta cDNA from around 540 ng total RNA. What produced the TCR beta libraries was three nested multiplex PCR rounds using slightly modified ARM-PCR. TCRdb analysed the multiplex PCR reads with MiXCR anew, one entry per CDR3 protein. The sample holds 300,000 to 400,000 distinct CDR3 sequences, less than 75% seen once. Material: peripheral blood. This clonotype originated in a man aged 35-49 years with primary liver carcinoma and hepatitis B virus infection.

CDR3 amino acids: CASSPGQGDIGNTIYF. CDR3 nucleotide sequence: TGCGCCAGCAGCCCCGGACAGGGGGATATTGGAAACACCATATATTTT. The chain combines TRBV5-1 with TRBJ1-3; 10 bases fit TRBD1. The CDR3 contains 16 residues. The germline V gene encodes CDR1 SGHRS and CDR2 YFSETQ. Losses at the gene ends were 4 bases for V and 3 bases for J; bases not matched to a gene: 7.